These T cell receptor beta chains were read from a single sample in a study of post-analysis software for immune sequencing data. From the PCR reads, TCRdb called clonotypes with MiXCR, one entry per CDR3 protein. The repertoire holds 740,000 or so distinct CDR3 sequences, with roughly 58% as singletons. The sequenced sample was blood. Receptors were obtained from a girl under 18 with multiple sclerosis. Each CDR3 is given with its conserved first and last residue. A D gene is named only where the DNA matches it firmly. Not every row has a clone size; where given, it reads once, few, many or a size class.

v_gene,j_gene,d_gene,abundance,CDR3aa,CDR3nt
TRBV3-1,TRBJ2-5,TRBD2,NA,CASSPLAENGPRWETQYF,TGTGCCAGCAGCCCACTAGCGGAGAATGGCCCCCGCTGGGAGACCCAGTACTTC
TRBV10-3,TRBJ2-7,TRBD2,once,CAISESTSGESLYEQYF,TGTGCCATCAGTGAGTCTACTAGCGGAGAGTCACTCTACGAGCAGTACTTC
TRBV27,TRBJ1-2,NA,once,CASSPSAGRNYGYTF,TGTGCCAGCAGCCCGAGCGCGGGACGGAACTATGGCTACACCTTC
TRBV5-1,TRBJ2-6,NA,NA,CATMDSSGANVLTF,TGCGCCACCATGGACAGCTCTGGGGCCAACGTCCTGACTTTC
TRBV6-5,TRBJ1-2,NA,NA,CASTGSGLYGYTF,TGTGCCAGTACCGGATCTGGATTGTATGGCTACACCTTC
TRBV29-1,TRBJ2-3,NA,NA,CSVAPGGVSADTQYF,TGCAGCGTTGCCCCCGGGGGAGTAAGCGCAGATACGCAGTATTTT
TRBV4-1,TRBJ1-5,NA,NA,CASSQEMDFNQPQHF,TGCGCCAGCAGCCAGGAGATGGACTTCAATCAGCCCCAGCATTTT
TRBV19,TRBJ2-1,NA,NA,CASSIPYSLYNEQFF,TGTGCCAGTAGTATCCCATACAGCCTCTACAATGAGCAGTTCTTC
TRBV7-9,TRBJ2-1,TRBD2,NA,CASRGALAGAPNEQFF,TGTGCCAGCCGCGGGGCCCTAGCGGGGGCTCCCAATGAGCAGTTCTTC
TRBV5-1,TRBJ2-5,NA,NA,CASSLAQSGHGGRQETQYF,TGCGCCAGCAGCTTGGCCCAGTCTGGGCATGGAGGACGACAAGAGACCCAGTACTTC
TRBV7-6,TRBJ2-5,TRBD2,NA,CASSSVEAGGPQETQYF,TGTGCCAGCAGCTCAGTAGAAGCGGGGGGGCCCCAAGAGACCCAGTACTTC
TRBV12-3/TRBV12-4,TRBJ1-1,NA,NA,CASSLSRGGTEAFF,TGTGCCAGCAGTTTAAGCCGCGGGGGCACTGAAGCTTTCTTT
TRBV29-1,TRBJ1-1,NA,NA,CSVLQGSNTEAFF,TGCAGCGTTTTACAGGGTTCGAACACTGAAGCTTTCTTT
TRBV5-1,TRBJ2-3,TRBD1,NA,CASSFNPGQRTDTQYF,TGCGCCAGCAGCTTTAACCCGGGACAGCGCACAGATACGCAGTATTTT
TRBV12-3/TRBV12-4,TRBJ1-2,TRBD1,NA,CASSPTRRTGLNYGYTF,TGTGCCAGCAGTCCCACGAGGAGGACAGGGCTGAACTATGGCTACACCTTC
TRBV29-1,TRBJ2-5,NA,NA,CSVHPGGETQYF,TGCAGCGTTCATCCGGGCGGAGAGACCCAGTACTTC
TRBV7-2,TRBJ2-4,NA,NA,CASSVENIQYF,TGTGCCAGCAGCGTGGAAAACATTCAGTACTTC
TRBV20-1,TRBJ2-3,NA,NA,CSATKTEDTQYF,TGCAGTGCTACGAAGACAGAAGATACGCAGTATTTT
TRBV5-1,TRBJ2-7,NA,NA,CASSSRTDTYEQYF,TGCGCCAGCAGCTCGCGGACGGATACCTACGAGCAGTACTTC
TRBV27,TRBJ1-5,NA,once,CASSKGEGGSNQPQHF,TGTGCCAGCAGCAAAGGGGAGGGTGGGAGCAATCAGCCCCAGCATTTT